This entry lists 30 T cell receptor beta chains sequenced from one sample in a study of cytomegalovirus exposure and HLA in healthy donors. The primer mix had 60 Vbeta and 13 Jbeta primers. Libraries were prepared by immunoSEQ multiplex PCR; TCRdb keeps only in-frame clonotypes and omits some of them. The data show approximately 140,000 clones, roughly 80% seen once. Input material: PBMCs. The source is a man aged 35 to 55 in good health and CMV-seropositive.

J is TRBJ1-2 and V is TRBV28, with D uncertain. Trimming took off 7 bases at V and 5 bases at J, with 14 bases between the two ends. This CDR3 comprises 13 residues. CDR1 and CDR2 from the germline V gene are MDHEN and SYDVKM. In DNA form, the CDR3 reads TGTGCCAGCACCATGGGCCGTGTTTATGGCTACACCTTC. Amino acids: CASTMGRVYGYTF.

The chain carries TRBV5-6 and TRBJ2-5; a possible D gene is TRBD2 (6 bases). The better agreement between TRBJ2-7 and the DNA end casts doubt on the J call. Germline-derived CDR1 and CDR2 are SGHDT and YYEEEE. CDR3 length: 13 amino acids. In DNA, the CDR3 is TGTGCCAGCAGCTTGCAAAGGGGAGGCGAGCAGTACTTC. Translation: CASSLQRGGEQYF.

The chain combines TRBV5-4 with TRBJ2-2; 7 bases align to TRBD2. V lost 1 base, J lost 4 bases, and 4 bases stayed unmatched. The germline gives CDR1 SGHNT, CDR2 YYREEE (reference sequence). This CDR3 region has 15 residues. CDR3 loop: CASSLSLAGTGELFF. The CDR3 DNA sequence: TGTGCCAGCAGCTTGTCGTTAGCGGGCACCGGGGAGCTGTTTTTT.

A remark on this clone: Different DNA sequences within this sample yield the same CDR3. The gene calls are TRBV9 and TRBJ1-1; no reliable D call. With 0 bases removed from V and 1 base from J, the gap between germline ends came to 4 bases. The germline V gene has CDR1 SGDLS and CDR2 YYNGEE. The CDR3 has 13 amino acids. The CDR3 here is CASSVAGNTEAFF. Here the CDR3 DNA reads TGTGCCAGCAGCGTAGCAGGGAACACTGAAGCTTTCTTT.

This chain uses TRBV27 with TRBJ2-5; 7 positions match TRBD1. Germline assignment: CDR1 MNHEY and CDR2 SMNVEV (reference sequence). V lost 1 base to trimming and J lost 5 bases; unmatched junction nucleotides: 7. This CDR3 has 15 amino acids. CDR3 region: CASSLYQGERETQYF. CDR3 coding DNA: TGTGCCAGCAGTTTATATCAGGGGGAGAGGGAGACCCAGTACTTC.

The rearrangement links TRBV29-1 to TRBJ2-7; 12 nucleotides match TRBD2. The germline CDR1 and CDR2 sequences are SQVTM and ANQGSEA. The CDR3 is 16 residues long. V lost 0 bases to trimming and J lost 7 bases; unmatched junction nucleotides: 10. The CDR3: CSVEDLLTSGRREQYF. The DNA for the CDR3 is TGCAGCGTTGAAGATCTATTAACTAGCGGGAGGAGAGAGCAGTACTTC.

The gene calls are TRBV5-4 and TRBJ2-7; 7 bases fit TRBD1. There are 14 residues in the CDR3. Germline V gives CDR1 SGHNT, CDR2 YYREEE (reference sequence). V gave up 4 bases and J gave up 4 bases; unmatched junction bases: 8. CDR3 DNA: TGTGCCAGCAGCAATGAGGGGGCCACTTACGAGCAGTACTTC. It encodes CASSNEGATYEQYF.

This chain connects TRBV28 to TRBJ1-1, with D perhaps matching TRBD1 (5 bases). This CDR3 region has 14 residues. CDR1 and CDR2 (germline): MDHEN, SYDVKM. Trimming removed 7 bases at V and 4 bases at J, with 16 bases between. The CDR3 here is CASTFARGGTEAFF. As DNA, the CDR3 is TGTGCCAGCACTTTCGCGCGGGGGGGCACTGAAGCTTTCTTT. Drawing the rest from reference TRBV28 and TRBJ1-1, the complete variable domain is DVKVTQSSRYLVKRTGEKVFLECVQDMDHENMFWYRQDPGLGLRLIYFSYDVKMKEKGDIPEGYSVSREKKERFSLILESASTNQTSMYLCASTFARGGTEAFFGQGTRLTVV.

CDR3 coding DNA: TGTGCCAGCAGTGAAATCGGAGGCCGGAGGCCCCAGCATTTT. Translation gives CASSEIGGRRPQHF. The chain employs TRBV6-1 and TRBJ1-5; no clear D. Germline CDR1 and CDR2: MNHNS and SASEGT. V shed 2 bases and J shed 9 bases, with 14 bases lying between them. This CDR3 region has 14 residues.

The chain uses TRBV9 and TRBJ2-2, with D perhaps matching TRBD1 (6 bases). The germline gives CDR1 SGDLS, CDR2 YYNGEE. The CDR3 has 14 residues. Trimming took 7 bases from V and 2 from J, leaving 12 bases between them. Written as DNA, the CDR3 is TGTGCCAGCGCCGGGACACTTAACACCGGGGAGCTGTTTTTT. Translation: CASAGTLNTGELFF.

J is TRBJ1-5 and V is TRBV2; D call uncertain. The CDR3 length is 13 residues. V lost 6 bases and J 6 bases, leaving 12 bases between the germline ends. Germline V CDR1 and CDR2: SNHLY, FYNNEI. The CDR3 sequence: CASSPARGQPQHF. CDR3 in DNA: TGTGCCAGCAGCCCCGCCCGGGGTCAGCCCCAGCATTTT.

The chain is built from TRBV7-9 and TRBJ2-1; possible D gene TRBD2, 6 bases. The CDR3 totals 12 residues. V shed 5 bases and J shed 9 bases, with 11 bases lying between them. In germline, CDR1 is SEHNR, CDR2 FQNEAQ (reference sequence). In DNA form, the CDR3 reads TGTGCCAGCAGCCCCGGAGGGGCTGAGCAGTTCTTC. As protein: CASSPGGAEQFF.

The V and J genes are TRBV10-2 and TRBJ2-7, with 8 bases that match TRBD2. CDR1 WSHSY and CDR2 SAAADI come from the germline V gene. CDR3 length: 14 amino acids. Unmatched junction bases numbered 3, after V lost 4 bases and J lost 1 base. DNA of the CDR3: TGCGCCAGCAGTGGGCTAGCGGGTTCCTACGAGCAGTACTTC. Translating it yields CASSGLAGSYEQYF.

The V call is TRBV5-1, the J call TRBJ2-1; D is undetermined. Germline CDR1 is SGHRS and CDR2 is YFSETQ. Trimming removed 0 bases at V and 3 bases at J, with 7 bases between. The CDR3 is 14 amino acids. CDR3 residues: CASSLDSNYNEQFF. CDR3 nucleotide sequence: TGCGCCAGCAGCTTGGACAGCAACTACAATGAGCAGTTCTTC.

The genes are TRBV5-4 and TRBJ2-3; D gene uncertain. The CDR3 totals 16 residues. CDR1 is SGHNT and CDR2 is YYREEE in the germline V gene (reference sequence). V lost 4 bases, J lost 2 bases, and 17 bases lay in between. CDR3 sequence reads: CASSLGGSPATDTQYF. The CDR3 region has the DNA TGTGCCAGCAGCCTTGGCGGATCCCCAGCCACAGATACGCAGTATTTT.

The V call is TRBV18, the J call TRBJ2-7, with a possible D match to TRBD2 (5 bases). The CDR3 is 15 residues long. Trimming left V 2 bases short and J 4 bases short, with 15 bases between. Germline V gene lookup returns CDR1 KGHSH and CDR2 LQKENI. CDR3 DNA sequence: TGTGCCAGCTCACCAATCGGGGTGGCGTTTTACGAGCAGTACTTC. It specifies CASSPIGVAFYEQYF.

This clone was counted a few times. V is TRBV6-1 and J is TRBJ1-4; D unclear. The V gene's germline CDR1 is MNHNS and CDR2 SASEGT. CDR3 length: 11 residues. Trimming cost V 6 bases and J 7 bases, with 6 bases left between them. CDR3 sequence (DNA): TGTGCCAGCAGCTATCCTGAAAAACTGTTTTTT. Its translation: CASSYPEKLFF.

In DNA form, the CDR3 reads TGTGCCAGTAGTATGTCAGTGAACACCGGGGAGCTGTTTTTT. It is translated as CASSMSVNTGELFF. V is TRBV19 and J is TRBJ2-2; unclear D gene. Trimming took off 3 bases at V and 1 base at J, with 6 bases between the two ends. The germline V gene has CDR1 LNHDA and CDR2 SQIVND (reference sequence). The CDR3 totals 14 residues.

In DNA form, the CDR3 reads TGTGCCAGCAGCTTGGGCCCCACGGGAGGGAACACCGGGGAGCTGTTTTTT. Its translation is CASSLGPTGGNTGELFF. The chain recombines TRBV5-4 with TRBJ2-2; 7 nucleotides align to TRBD2. Germline CDR1 reads SGHNT; CDR2 reads YYREEE (reference sequence). Trimming at V came to 0 bases and at J to 1 base, leaving 6 bases not matched to a gene. This CDR3 spans 17 amino acids. Supplemented by reference TRBV5-4 and TRBJ2-2, the full variable domain reads ETGVTQSPTHLIKTRGQQVTLRCSSQSGHNTVSWYQQALGQGPQFIFQYYREEENGRGNFPPRFSGLQFPNYSSELNVNALELDDSALYLCASSLGPTGGNTGELFFGEGSRLTVL.

The chain combines TRBV25-1 with TRBJ2-7; 9 bases match TRBD1. The junction had 10 bases not matched to a gene; V was cut back by 5 bases and J by 5 bases. The CDR3 covers 15 residues. The germline V gene encodes CDR1 MGHDK and CDR2 SYGVNS. This CDR3 reads CASSKTGQGYHEQYF. The CDR3 region has the DNA TGTGCCAGCAGTAAAACGGGACAGGGATACCACGAGCAGTACTTC.

This chain uses TRBV6-4 with TRBJ2-3, with 10 positions matching TRBD2. Germline V gene data show CDR1 as MRHNA and CDR2 as SNTAGT. The CDR3 spans 14 residues. Unmatched junction bases numbered 0, after V lost 0 bases and J lost 6 bases. This CDR3 reads CASSDSGLADTQYF. CDR3 sequence (DNA): TGTGCCAGCAGTGACTCGGGACTAGCGGATACGCAGTATTTT.

The chain joins TRBV18 to TRBJ2-7; TRBD1 might be the D (6 bases). V was shortened by 3 bases and J by 3 bases, with 9 bases between the two germline ends. Germline assignment: CDR1 KGHSH and CDR2 LQKENI. CDR3 length: 13 amino acids. The DNA of the CDR3 is TGTGCCAGCTCACCCGACAGGTTCTACGAGCAGTACTTC. It encodes CASSPDRFYEQYF.

This chain uses TRBV27 with TRBJ2-7; a possible D gene is TRBD1 (6 bases). The V end was cut by 8 bases, the J end by 0 bases, with 14 bases between. The CDR3 totals 14 residues. The germline V gene has CDR1 MNHEY and CDR2 SMNVEV (reference sequence). CDR3 nucleotide sequence: TGTGCCAGCGGACTTTTGGGGGCCTCCTACGAGCAGTACTTC. It specifies CASGLLGASYEQYF.

J is TRBJ2-1 and V is TRBV25-1; 7 nucleotides align to TRBD2. CDR1 is MGHDK, CDR2 SYGVNS, per germline. The CDR3 has 17 amino acids. The junction had 12 bases not matched to a gene; V was cut back by 1 base and J by 6 bases. In DNA form, the CDR3 reads TGTGCCAGCAGTGAATCCGACGGGTGGGTAGCGGGCAATGAGCAGTTCTTC. Translating gives CASSESDGWVAGNEQFF. Filled out from reference TRBV25-1 and TRBJ2-1, the complete variable domain reads EADIYQTPRYLVIGTGKKITLECSQTMGHDKMYWYQQDPGMELHLIHYSYGVNSTEKGDLSSESTVSRIRTEHFPLTLESARPSHTSQYLCASSESDGWVAGNEQFFGPGTRLTVL.

The chain joins TRBV11-2 to TRBJ2-1; a weak D match, TRBD2 (7 bases). The germline V gene encodes CDR1 SGHAT and CDR2 FQNNGV. This CDR3 is built from 15 residues. The V end was cut by 6 bases, the J end by 7 bases, with 19 bases between. CDR3 in amino acids: CASRPLAGRGNEQFF. The CDR3 nucleotides read TGTGCCAGCAGACCACTAGCAGGGAGGGGGAATGAGCAGTTCTTC. The complete variable domain, with remaining parts taken from reference TRBV11-2 and TRBJ2-1, reads EAGVAQSPRYKIIEKRQSVAFWCNPISGHATLYWYQQILGQGPKLLIQFQNNGVVDDSQLPKDRFSAERLKGVDSTLKIQPAKLEDSAVYLCASRPLAGRGNEQFFGPGTRLTVL.

The V call is TRBV27, the J call TRBJ2-7, with TRBD2 identical over 11 bases. Germline loops: CDR1 MNHEY, CDR2 SMNVEV (reference sequence). Unmatched junction bases numbered 6, after V lost 4 bases and J lost 4 bases. The CDR3 consists of 15 residues. The CDR3 here is CASSSIAGGGYEQYF. CDR3 nucleotides: TGTGCCAGCAGTTCCATAGCGGGAGGGGGTTACGAGCAGTACTTC.

The count of this clone is one. The chain links TRBV2 to TRBJ1-1; D possibly corresponds to TRBD1 (6 bases). The germline gives CDR1 SNHLY, CDR2 FYNNEI. V lost 7 bases and J lost 1, with 19 bases in between. The CDR3 loop spans 16 amino acids. The CDR3 spells CASTSLQGLGNTEAFF. For the CDR3, the DNA is TGTGCCAGCACCTCTCTGCAGGGGCTGGGGAACACTGAAGCTTTCTTT.

V and J are TRBV9 and TRBJ2-2; weak D call: TRBD1 (6 bases). Germline CDR1 is SGDLS and CDR2 is YYNGEE. The length of the CDR3 is 15 residues. Trimming shortened V by 3 bases and J by 3 bases, and 12 bases separated the two germline ends. CDR3 loop: CASSEGERDTGELFF. For the CDR3, the DNA is TGTGCCAGCAGCGAGGGGGAGAGGGACACCGGGGAGCTGTTTTTT.

The rearrangement uses TRBV18 and TRBJ1-1, with TRBD1 identical over 7 bases. This CDR3 is built from 16 residues. From germline, CDR1 is KGHSH and CDR2 LQKENI. Trimming at V came to 0 bases and at J to 4 bases, leaving 8 bases not matched to a gene. The CDR3 nucleotides read TGTGCCAGCTCACCACCGACGACAGGGTTTGGCACTGAAGCTTTCTTT. Protein: CASSPPTTGFGTEAFF.

The chain uses TRBV9 and TRBJ2-7; 12 bases agree with TRBD2. CDR1 and CDR2 (germline): SGDLS, YYNGEE. The length of the CDR3 is 20 residues. The V gene end was trimmed by 2 bases and the J gene end by 3 bases; junction bases not matched to a gene: 18. CDR3 loop: CASSVGRTSGDTLGGYEQYF. CDR3 sequence (DNA): TGTGCCAGCAGCGTTGGTAGGACTAGCGGGGATACCCTGGGAGGCTACGAGCAGTACTTC.